These 19 T cell receptor beta chains were all obtained from the same sample, sequenced in a study of T cell repertoires in cytomegalovirus infection (dated by TCRdb to about 2019). Sequencing was carried out with an Illumina HiSeq 1500. Through fastp at Q25 and MiXCR, TCRdb rebuilt clones from the public reads, retaining in-frame beta chains. Every distinct CDR3 protein forms one entry, paired with its most common genes and DNA. The sample table contains approximately 500,000 distinct CDR3 sequences; only one count was recorded for 16% of them. The ten largest clones add up to approximately 24% of the sample. What was sequenced was CD8+ T cells from PBMCs. The receptors derive from a human donor in good health (CMV status not recorded). Some clones in this sample may be carry-over from other donors' samples.

There are a few counts of this clonotype. The chain employs TRBV13 and TRBJ1-1, with a tentative D call TRBD1 (5 bases). This CDR3 spans 16 amino acids. The V gene lost 1 base and the J gene lost 1 base, with 13 bases spanning the gap. The germline V gene has CDR1 PRHDT and CDR2 FYEKMQ (reference sequence). DNA for the CDR3: TGTGCCAGCAGCTTAGATCGGGGGATGAGGAACACTGAAGCTTTCTTT. Its translation is CASSLDRGMRNTEAFF. Using reference TRBV13 and TRBJ1-1 for the parts outside the CDR3, the full variable domain is AAGVIQSPRHLIKEKRETATLKCYPIPRHDTVYWYQQGPGQDPQFLISFYEKMQSDKGSIPDRFSAQQFSDYHSELNMSSLELGDSALYFCASSLDRGMRNTEAFFGQGTRLTVV.

There are many counts of this clonotype. V and J are TRBV11-2 and TRBJ1-4, with a possible D match to TRBD1 (5 bases). V lost 2 bases and J lost 3, with 7 bases in between. Per germline, CDR1 SGHAT and CDR2 FQNNGV. The CDR3 has 14 residues. This CDR3 reads CASSLTTANEKLFF. The CDR3 coding sequence is TGTGCCAGCAGCTTAACGACAGCTAATGAAAAACTGTTTTTT.

This clonotype was counted only a few times. The chain employs TRBV5-4 and TRBJ2-1; 7 positions agree with TRBD1. The CDR3 covers 15 residues. Per the germline V gene, CDR1 is SGHNT and CDR2 is YYREEE (reference sequence). V dropped 4 bases and J dropped 4; count of bases not matched to a gene: 8. CDR3 sequence: CASSHGTDLYNEQFF. CDR3 bases: TGTGCCAGCAGCCATGGGACAGACCTTTACAATGAGCAGTTCTTC.

This clonotype showed up many times. The rearrangement links TRBV12-5 to TRBJ1-1; tentatively, D is TRBD1 (6 bases). V was shortened by 5 bases and J by 11 bases, with 18 bases between the two germline ends. CDR1 and CDR2 from the germline V gene are LGHNT and FRNRAP. This CDR3 region has 13 residues. The CDR3 region has the DNA TGTGCTAGTGGTCCCGCACAGGGTGCTCTGGCTTTCTTT. Translating it yields CASGPAQGALAFF.

This clonotype was found a few times. The chain recombines TRBV7-9 with TRBJ2-1; 11 positions match TRBD1. Losses at the gene ends were 5 bases for V and 9 bases for J; bases not matched to a gene: 6. The CDR3 loop spans 14 amino acids. From germline, CDR1 is SEHNR and CDR2 FQNEAQ (reference sequence). DNA for the CDR3: TGTGCCAGCAGCGGGGGACAGGGGGGGGGTGAGCAGTTCTTC. Residues: CASSGGQGGGEQFF.

A few counts support this clonotype. This chain's CDR3 is CASSPQSFSYNEQFF. CDR3 DNA sequence: TGTGCCAGCAGCCCCCAATCGTTCTCCTACAATGAGCAGTTCTTC. The chain has TRBV5-6 and TRBJ2-1, with D unresolved. Trimming removed 4 bases at V and 0 bases at J, with 11 bases between. The CDR3 has 15 amino acids. CDR1 SGHDT and CDR2 YYEEEE come from the germline V gene.

Many counts were recorded for this clonotype. CDR3 nucleotides: TGCAGTGCCGACGGGAACTCCTACGAGCAGTACTTC. Its protein is CSADGNSYEQYF. J is TRBJ2-7 and V is TRBV20-1; TRBD2 might be the D (5 bases). Between the trimmed V and J ends, which lost 6 bases and 0 bases, there was a span of 9 bases. This CDR3 region has 12 residues. From germline, CDR1 is DFQATT and CDR2 SNEGSKA (reference sequence).

This clonotype occurred many times. This chain joins TRBV12-3 or TRBV12-4 and TRBJ2-7; D is undetermined. V was shortened by 0 bases and J by 6 bases, with 12 bases between the two germline ends. CDR3 length equals 14 residues. The CDR3 coding sequence is TGTGCCAGCAGTTTAGCGCATTCGCCTCTCGAGCAGTACTTC. This encodes CASSLAHSPLEQYF.

The chain employs TRBV7-2 and TRBJ1-1, with a tentative D call TRBD1 (6 bases). Germline-derived CDR1 and CDR2 are SGHTA and FQGNSA. V was clipped by 5 bases and J by 1 base, with 14 bases between them. The CDR3 length is 15 residues. CDR3 nucleotides: TGTGCCAGCAGCCCAGAAGCAGGGGCGAACACTGAAGCTTTCTTT. The encoded protein is CASSPEAGANTEAFF.

This clonotype was seen only a few times. CDR3 coding DNA: TGCGCCAGCAGCTTGGGGGAATATTTGGAGACAGGGCGCGATGAGCAGTTCTTC. Protein product: CASSLGEYLETGRDEQFF. The chain couples TRBV5-1 to TRBJ2-1; 7 bases agree with TRBD1. The CDR3 sequence is 18 residues long. V shed 0 bases, J shed 8 bases, and the junction held 17 bases outside the gene matches. Germline loops: CDR1 SGHRS, CDR2 YFSETQ.

This clonotype was seen at least ten times. The chain couples TRBV4-2 to TRBJ2-7; 9 bases are shared with TRBD2. J lost 7 bases, V lost 4 bases, and 14 bases had no gene match. This CDR3 spans 16 amino acids. Germline-derived CDR1 and CDR2 are LGHNA and YNFKEQ. CDR3 DNA sequence: TGTGCCAGCAGCCCTACTGAAGGGCTAGCGGGGAATGAGCAGTACTTC. This translates into CASSPTEGLAGNEQYF.

The rearrangement joins TRBV2 to TRBJ2-2, with 8 bases aligning to TRBD1. The CDR3 loop spans 15 amino acids. Germline CDR1 is SNHLY and CDR2 is FYNNEI. With 4 bases clipped from V and 6 bases from J, the junction kept 7 bases outside the gene matches. CDR3 region: CASSVSTGEAGELFF. CDR3 sequence (DNA): TGTGCCAGCAGTGTCTCGACAGGGGAGGCCGGGGAGCTGTTTTTT.

This clonotype occurred many times. This chain joins TRBV28 and TRBJ1-2; D gene unclear. The CDR3 covers 14 residues. Trimming pared 3 bases from V and 0 bases from J, leaving 8 bases between. From germline, CDR1 is MDHEN and CDR2 SYDVKM. The DNA for the CDR3 is TGTGCCAGCAGTTTGAAAGGGACTAACTATGGCTACACCTTC. This gives the protein CASSLKGTNYGYTF.

This clonotype was observed many times. This chain joins TRBV12-5 and TRBJ2-5; D may be TRBD2 (6 bases). In germline, CDR1 is LGHNT, CDR2 FRNRAP. V lost 1 base and J 11 bases, leaving 8 bases between the germline ends. The CDR3 extends over 11 amino acids. DNA for the CDR3: TGTGCTAGTGGTTTGGGCGGGGCACAGTACTTC. It codes for CASGLGGAQYF.

This clonotype was detected many times. The chain uses TRBV6-2 or TRBV6-3 and TRBJ2-7; D call uncertain. CDR3 length equals 14 residues. The V end lost 2 bases, the J end lost 0 bases, and 8 bases lay between the germline ends. CDR1 and CDR2 from the germline V gene are MNHEY and SVGEGT. The CDR3 region has the DNA TGTGCCAGCAGTTACCCCGGTCCCTCCTACGAGCAGTACTTC. Amino acids: CASSYPGPSYEQYF.

Here the CDR3 reads CAISDERGTNTEAFF. CDR3 nucleotides: TGTGCCATCAGTGATGAGAGGGGGACTAACACTGAAGCTTTCTTT. This chain uses TRBV10-3 with TRBJ1-1, with a weak D call TRBD1 (6 bases). V was cut by 3 bases and J by 2 bases, with 13 bases left in between. Germline CDR1 is ENHRY and CDR2 is SYGVKD. The CDR3 is 15 residues long.

Many counts were recorded for this clonotype. The V call is TRBV4-1, the J call TRBJ1-1; possible D gene TRBD1, 6 bases. The CDR3 spans 14 residues. In germline, CDR1 is MGHRA, CDR2 YSYEKL. V was shortened by 2 bases and J by 5 bases, with 12 bases between the two germline ends. Here the CDR3 reads CASSQTGSPTEAFF. The CDR3 nucleotides read TGCGCCAGCAGCCAAACAGGGAGCCCAACTGAAGCTTTCTTT.

There are many counts of this clonotype. The chain links TRBV29-1 to TRBJ1-2, with D possibly matching TRBD1 (6 bases). The ends were cut back, 0 bases at V and 8 bases at J, with 7 bases in the middle. The CDR3 spans 11 residues. Germline loops: CDR1 SQVTM, CDR2 ANQGSEA. The CDR3 region is CSVEDRGGYTF. DNA of the CDR3: TGCAGCGTTGAAGATAGGGGGGGCTACACCTTC.

This clonotype was seen ten or more times. The chain is built from TRBV12-5 and TRBJ1-3; a possible D gene is TRBD1 (5 bases). The germline gives CDR1 LGHNT, CDR2 FRNRAP. The CDR3 is made up of 12 amino acids. V gave up 11 bases and J gave up 2 bases, with 10 bases separating them. CDR3 nucleotide sequence: TGTGCTCACGGAGGGGCTGGAAACACCATATATTTT. It is translated as CAHGGAGNTIYF.